The 24 T cell receptor beta chains reported below all come from one sample, sequenced in a study of cytomegalovirus exposure and HLA in healthy donors. The PCR was carried out with 60 Vbeta primers and 13 Jbeta primers. Assay used: immunoSEQ multiplex PCR; TCRdb lists only in-frame clones, some missing. The sample yields about 230,000 clones, roughly four fifths seen once. Sequenced: PBMCs. The origin of the receptors is a woman aged 40 to 55 in good health and CMV-seronegative.

This clone was found a few times. CDR3 amino acids: CASSEGQGALYEQYF. The CDR3 region has the DNA TGTGCCAGCAGTGAAGGTCAGGGGGCCCTCTACGAGCAGTACTTC. The gene calls are TRBV6-1 and TRBJ2-7; TRBD1 aligns across 8 bases. V lost 1 base and J lost 3; bases outside the gene matches: 5. CDR3 length: 15 residues. CDR1 and CDR2 from the germline V gene are MNHNS and SASEGT.

The chain couples TRBV7-9 to TRBJ1-2, with unresolved D. The germline CDR1 and CDR2 sequences are SEHNR and FQNEAQ (reference sequence). The CDR3 has 13 residues. The V gene lost 11 bases and the J gene lost 5 bases, with 18 bases spanning the gap. The CDR3 is CAPGPSEGYGYTF. CDR3 nucleotides: TGTGCCCCCGGGCCATCAGAGGGATATGGCTACACCTTC.

In DNA, the CDR3 is TGTGCCAGCAGACGTGGACAGGGTTACGAGCAGTACTTC. Translated: CASRRGQGYEQYF. The chain links TRBV6-6 to TRBJ2-7, with 8 bases fitting TRBD1. The CDR3 totals 13 residues. Germline assignment: CDR1 MNHNY and CDR2 SVGAGI (reference sequence). The ends lost 6 bases at V and 4 bases at J; junction bases unmatched: 5.

This chain joins TRBV19 and TRBJ2-6; 7 bases fit TRBD2. V lost 6 bases, J lost 0 bases, and 14 bases stayed unmatched. CDR1 LNHDA and CDR2 SQIVND come from the germline V gene (reference sequence). The CDR3 has 19 residues. In DNA, the CDR3 is TGTGCCAGTAGATCAGGGCGGGGGAATGTCAACTCTGGGGCCAACGTCCTGACTTTC. Translating it yields CASRSGRGNVNSGANVLTF.

The chain links TRBV7-2 to TRBJ2-5; perhaps TRBD2 as D (5 bases). V shed 5 bases and J shed 5 bases, with 12 bases lying between them. Germline V gives CDR1 SGHTA, CDR2 FQGNSA. This CDR3 region has 13 residues. Written as DNA, the CDR3 is TGTGCCAGCAGCCCAGCTGGAGGTGAGACCCAGTACTTC. This gives the protein CASSPAGGETQYF.

This chain uses TRBV5-1 with TRBJ1-1; D gene unclear. V was clipped by 8 bases and J by 2 bases, with 10 bases between them. Per germline, CDR1 SGHRS and CDR2 YFSETQ. The CDR3 consists of 12 residues. The chain's CDR3 is CASWERNTEAFF. DNA of the CDR3: TGCGCCAGTTGGGAGCGAAACACTGAAGCTTTCTTT.

V gene TRBV6-4 combines with J gene TRBJ2-2; 10 positions match TRBD2. Germline loops: CDR1 MRHNA, CDR2 SNTAGT. The V gene end was trimmed by 2 bases and the J gene end by 4 bases; junction bases not matched to a gene: 7. CDR3 length: 17 residues. The CDR3 sequence: CASSDRALAGSTGELFF. The CDR3 DNA follows: TGTGCCAGCAGTGACCGGGCACTAGCGGGGTCCACCGGGGAGCTGTTTTTT.

The rearrangement uses TRBV25-1 and TRBJ2-5; 8 nucleotides line up with TRBD1. Germline CDR1 is MGHDK and CDR2 is SYGVNS. Trimming took 5 bases from V and 5 from J; bases not matched to a gene: 7. The CDR3 runs to 14 residues. CDR3 DNA sequence: TGTGCCAGCAGTTTCCCAGGGGGCCGGGAGACCCAGTACTTC. Encoded protein: CASSFPGGRETQYF. Supplemented by reference TRBV25-1 and TRBJ2-5, the full variable domain reads EADIYQTPRYLVIGTGKKITLECSQTMGHDKMYWYQQDPGMELHLIHYSYGVNSTEKGDLSSESTVSRIRTEHFPLTLESARPSHTSQYLCASSFPGGRETQYFGPGTRLLVL.

In its sample, this clone was seen once. The rearrangement uses TRBV5-4 and TRBJ1-2; D is unclear. V lost 0 bases and J lost 8, with 11 bases in between. CDR3 length: 13 residues. Germline V gives CDR1 SGHNT, CDR2 YYREEE (reference sequence). CDR3: CASSLEEQFGYTF. CDR3 DNA sequence: TGTGCCAGCAGCTTGGAGGAACAGTTCGGCTACACCTTC.

The chain joins TRBV4-1 to TRBJ1-1; the D is unclear. With 6 bases removed from V and 7 bases from J, the gap between germline ends came to 21 bases. The CDR3 contains 15 residues. Germline V lookup: CDR1 MGHRA, CDR2 YSYEKL. The CDR3 sequence is CASRHHEEFKGEAFF. DNA for the CDR3: TGCGCCAGCAGACATCACGAGGAGTTTAAAGGTGAAGCTTTCTTT.

A single count supports this clone. The chain employs TRBV9 and TRBJ2-5; TRBD1 aligns across 9 bases. The DNA matches TRBJ2-7 better at its end, which makes the J call doubtful. Germline values: CDR1 SGDLS, CDR2 YYNGEE. The CDR3 has 16 amino acids. In nucleotides, the CDR3 is TGTGCCAGCAGCGCCGGGGACGGGACAGGGAAGTACGAGCAGTACTTC. This sequence encodes CASSAGDGTGKYEQYF.

The V gene is TRBV7-2, the J gene TRBJ2-6; the D gene is possibly TRBD2 (5 bases). Germline CDR1 SGHTA, CDR2 FQGNSA. The ends were cut back, 1 base at V and 4 bases at J, with 14 bases in the middle. This CDR3 has 17 amino acids. This CDR3 is CASSLVSGIGGANVLTF. CDR3 bases: TGTGCCAGCAGCTTAGTGTCGGGGATAGGGGGGGCCAACGTCCTGACTTTC.

The chain carries TRBV18 and TRBJ1-2, with D maybe TRBD1 (6 bases). This CDR3 is built from 14 residues. Trimming took off 6 bases at V and 4 bases at J, with 15 bases between the two ends. Germline V lookup: CDR1 KGHSH, CDR2 LQKENI. CDR3 in DNA: TGTGCCAGCTCCCCTACAGGGATGAGCTATGGCTACACCTTC. Its translation: CASSPTGMSYGYTF.

On this clone itself: The same CDR3 arises from other DNA sequences in this sample as well. The chain combines TRBV5-5 with TRBJ1-6; D unresolved. This CDR3 is 15 amino acids long. Germline CDR1 and CDR2: SGHKS and YYEKEE (reference sequence). The ends were cut back, 0 bases at V and 7 bases at J, with 11 bases in the middle. CDR3 amino acids: CASSLVSRSNSPLHF. The DNA of the CDR3 is TGTGCCAGCAGCTTGGTTTCGAGAAGCAATTCACCCCTCCACTTT.

This chain links TRBV2 with TRBJ1-2; 9 nucleotides agree with TRBD1. Germline assignment: CDR1 SNHLY and CDR2 FYNNEI. The CDR3 extends over 16 amino acids. V trimming: 4 bases; J trimming: 1 base; junction bases outside the gene matches: 7. CDR3 nucleotides: TGTGCCAGCAGTGGCCCGGGACAGGGTCTTAACTATGGCTACACCTTC. Encoded protein: CASSGPGQGLNYGYTF.

Comments on this clone: A junction boundary mismatches the germline segment, possibly from a read error. This rearrangement joins TRBV7-9 to TRBJ2-7; TRBD2 aligns across 8 bases. The CDR3 runs 14 residues. Germline V gene data show CDR1 as SEHNR and CDR2 as FQNEAQ (reference sequence). CDR3 in DNA: TGTTCCAGCAGCTTTTCGGGAGGGACCTACGAGCAGTACTTC. Protein sequence: CSSSFSGGTYEQYF.

This rearrangement joins TRBV19 to TRBJ1-2; 9 nucleotides match TRBD1. J lost 2 bases, V lost 5 bases, and 9 bases had no gene match. The length of the CDR3 is 16 residues. Germline values: CDR1 LNHDA, CDR2 SQIVND (reference sequence). The CDR3 sequence: CASSRNRDRANYGYTF. CDR3 nucleotides: TGTGCCAGTAGTCGAAACCGGGACAGGGCCAACTATGGCTACACCTTC.

The chain joins TRBV6-1 to TRBJ2-3; D is undetermined. The CDR3 runs to 15 residues. Germline V gene sequence: CDR1 MNHNS, CDR2 SASEGT. V was clipped by 3 bases and J by 0 bases, with 10 bases between them. As DNA, the CDR3 is TGTGCCAGCAGTGACCAGAGGCCCAGCACAGATACGCAGTATTTT. Encoded protein: CASSDQRPSTDTQYF.

The chain links TRBV19 to TRBJ1-5; no clear D. CDR3 length equals 15 residues. V was shortened by 10 bases and J by 0 bases, with 16 bases between the two germline ends. Germline V gives CDR1 LNHDA, CDR2 SQIVND (reference sequence). In DNA, the CDR3 is TGTGCCACCGAACCGGGAGTTTTTAGCAATCAGCCCCAGCATTTT. As protein: CATEPGVFSNQPQHF.

The rearrangement joins TRBV6-4 to TRBJ1-5; 9 nucleotides match TRBD1. From germline, CDR1 is MRHNA and CDR2 SNTAGT. The junction had 12 bases not matched to a gene; V was cut back by 6 bases and J by 0 bases. The CDR3 spans 18 residues. The DNA for the CDR3 is TGTGCCAGCAGGCCCCCCCAAGGACAGGGGTTTAGCAATCAGCCCCAGCATTTT. It is translated as CASRPPQGQGFSNQPQHF.

V and J are TRBV9 and TRBJ2-1; D uncertain. Germline CDR1 SGDLS, CDR2 YYNGEE. CDR3 length: 12 residues. V lost 2 bases, J lost 10 bases, and 10 bases lay in between. The chain's CDR3 is CASSVTAREQFF. In DNA, the CDR3 is TGTGCCAGCAGCGTGACCGCGCGGGAGCAGTTCTTC.

V is TRBV11-3 and J is TRBJ2-7, with 8 bases identical to TRBD1. The V and J ends lost 0 bases and 1 base, in that order; junction bases with no gene match: 8. This CDR3 region has 17 residues. CDR1 and CDR2 from the germline V gene are SGHNT and YENEEA. CDR3 DNA sequence: TGTGCCAGCAGCTTAGACTACCGAGGACAGGGATCCTACGAGCAGTACTTC. As protein: CASSLDYRGQGSYEQYF.

This chain uses TRBV5-6 with TRBJ1-3, with D perhaps matching TRBD1 (6 bases). V lost 3 bases to trimming and J lost 4 bases, with 14 bases between them. The CDR3 extends over 15 amino acids. CDR1 and CDR2 (germline): SGHDT, YYEEEE. The CDR3 nucleotides read TGTGCCAGCAGCTCGTCTGGGACAAGCGGAAACACCATATATTTT. This codes for CASSSSGTSGNTIYF.

The V gene is TRBV7-9, the J gene TRBJ1-1; D uncertain. Looked up from germline, CDR1 is SEHNR and CDR2 is FQNEAQ (reference sequence). The ends were cut back, 1 base at V and 5 bases at J, with 8 bases in the middle. There are 13 residues in the CDR3. The CDR3: CASSLEDSTEAFF. The CDR3 nucleotides read TGTGCCAGCAGCTTAGAGGACTCAACTGAAGCTTTCTTT.